One sample yielded the 11 T cell receptor beta chains listed below, sequenced in a study of T cells in Graves' hyperthyroidism and ophthalmopathy. It was RNA transcripts that yielded the amplified TCR beta CDR3 regions. During a first-round RT-PCR of the TCR CDR3, the HTBI primer set was used. TCRdb processed the multiplex PCR reads anew with MiXCR; each CDR3 protein has one entry. The sample has 250,000 to 300,000 distinct CDR3 sequences, around 20% seen once. The material sequenced was blood. These receptors originate from a man in his fifties with Graves' ophthalmopathy.

CDR3 nucleotides: TGTGCCAGCTCACCACCAGAAGGGTTGGCAGATACGCAGTATTTT. Its translation: CASSPPEGLADTQYF. The chain uses TRBV18 and TRBJ2-3; D gene uncertain. Germline V lookup: CDR1 KGHSH, CDR2 LQKENI. The V gene lost 0 bases and the J gene lost 4 bases, with 11 bases spanning the gap. The CDR3 is 15 amino acids.

The chain combines TRBV7-9 with TRBJ1-4, with D possibly TRBD1 on 6 matching bases. CDR1 and CDR2 (germline): SEHNR, FQNEAQ (reference sequence). CDR3 length: 13 residues. V was cut by 6 bases and J by 8 bases, with 13 bases left in between. DNA for the CDR3: TGTGCCAGCAGAGGACAGACCTCCGAAAAACTGTTTTTT. This encodes CASRGQTSEKLFF.

Points on this clonotype: Given a much more abundant clone one base away, this may be a read error. This chain uses TRBV3-1 with TRBJ1-6, with 10 nucleotides matching TRBD1. CDR1 and CDR2 (germline): LGHDT, YNNKEL (reference sequence). CDR3 length: 15 residues. In DNA form, the CDR3 reads TGTGCCAGCTGCCAAGGGACAGGGGAGGCTTCACCCCTCCACTTT. This translates into CASCQGTGEASPLHF.

This clonotype showed up many times. The J gene is TRBJ2-5, the V gene TRBV11-2; D gene ambiguous. CDR1 SGHAT and CDR2 FQNNGV come from the germline V gene. The germline V and J ends were trimmed by 5 bases and 5 bases, with 18 bases remaining between them. The CDR3 is 15 residues long. The CDR3 coding sequence is TGTGCCAGCAGCCCCCGGCCGGTCAGGCGGGAGACCCAGTACTTC. As protein: CASSPRPVRRETQYF.

This clonotype was counted a few times. The chain links TRBV20-1 to TRBJ2-1; D call uncertain. This CDR3 region has 13 residues. Trimming removed 7 bases from V and 4 bases from J, with 14 bases in between. Germline CDR1 DFQATT, CDR2 SNEGSKA (reference sequence). This CDR3 is CSVPEIGYNEQFF. In nucleotides, the CDR3 is TGCAGTGTCCCGGAGATCGGGTACAATGAGCAGTTCTTC.

This clonotype has at least ten counts. The chain uses TRBV20-1 and TRBJ2-7, with D perhaps matching TRBD1 (5 bases). V was clipped by 2 bases and J by 6 bases, with 14 bases between them. The CDR3 has 13 amino acids. The germline CDR1 and CDR2 sequences are DFQATT and SNEGSKA (reference sequence). The CDR3 region has the DNA TGCAGTGCTAGACCCCCAGGAAGGGGCGAGCAGTACTTC. Translation gives CSARPPGRGEQYF.

The chain uses TRBV7-2 and TRBJ1-5; no definite D call. CDR3 length: 16 amino acids. Per germline, CDR1 SGHTA and CDR2 FQGNSA. With 2 bases removed from V and 3 bases from J, the gap between germline ends came to 14 bases. CDR3 in amino acids: CASSLSSGWVNQPQHF. As DNA, the CDR3 is TGTGCCAGCAGCTTATCTAGCGGGTGGGTCAATCAGCCCCAGCATTTT.

This clonotype was counted many times. This chain uses TRBV5-1 with TRBJ1-2, with 9 bases aligning to TRBD1. The germline CDR1 and CDR2 sequences are SGHRS and YFSETQ. V lost 0 bases to trimming and J lost 7 bases; unmatched junction nucleotides: 10. The CDR3 has 16 residues. The CDR3 protein is CASSLDGDRAPGGYTF. CDR3 coding DNA: TGCGCCAGCAGCTTGGATGGGGACAGGGCCCCCGGTGGCTACACCTTC.

This clonotype was seen a few times. The genes are TRBV29-1 and TRBJ2-5; either TRBD1 or TRBD2 may fit D (5 bases each). Germline assignment: CDR1 SQVTM and CDR2 ANQGSEA. The CDR3 totals 13 residues. Trimming removed 6 bases from V and 5 bases from J, with 16 bases in between. CDR3 nucleotides: TGCAGCGTCTCCCGGACCGAGGGGGAGACCCAGTACTTC. Translation gives CSVSRTEGETQYF.

There are many counts of this clonotype. The chain recombines TRBV5-1 with TRBJ2-7; the D gene is possibly TRBD2 (7 bases). Trimming pared 4 bases from V and 0 bases from J, leaving 20 bases between. The germline CDR1 and CDR2 sequences are SGHRS and YFSETQ. The length of the CDR3 is 17 residues. The CDR3 DNA sequence: TGCGCCAGCAGCCCCGCGGGGGCATGGGGGATCTCCTACGAGCAGTACTTC. This gives the protein CASSPAGAWGISYEQYF.

The rearrangement uses TRBV9 and TRBJ1-4, with 9 bases identical to TRBD1. Germline assignment: CDR1 SGDLS and CDR2 YYNGEE. The V and J ends lost 4 bases and 3 bases, in that order; junction bases with no gene match: 7. The CDR3 extends over 16 amino acids. CDR3 sequence: CASSRDREAANEKLFF. DNA for the CDR3: TGTGCCAGCAGCCGGGACAGGGAGGCGGCTAATGAAAAACTGTTTTTT.